This T cell receptor (beta chain) comes out of a study of cytomegalovirus exposure and HLA in healthy donors. General study points: As was reported, the classifier diagnosed cytomegalovirus status with high specificity and sensitivity. Some segments of the V type, notably TRBV6-2 and TRBV6-3, were excluded as indistinguishable. Per a later analysis, HLA-associated TCR beta chains showed more clonal expansion than other, equally common TCR beta chains.

The V end lost 1 base, the J end lost 6 bases, and 10 bases lay between the germline ends. The CDR3 consists of 14 residues. CDR1 SGHDT and CDR2 YYEEEE come from the germline V gene. These donors counted as nominally healthy when sampled, but unrecorded immune exposures were likely. This PCR relied on a set of 60 Vbeta primers and 13 Jbeta primers. The table came from immunoSEQ multiplex PCR; TCRdb's copy has only in-frame clones and leaves some out. This table holds under 200,000 clones, over 75% found once. A remark on this clone: Its target is not known.

Sample: PBMCs. V gene TRBV5-6 combines with J gene TRBJ1-4, with D hard to call. The sequence was obtained from a human donor in good health. The CDR3 nucleotides are TGTGCCAGCAGCTTGATGTCTCAGGATGAAAAACTGTTTTTT. It yields the protein CASSLMSQDEKLFF.